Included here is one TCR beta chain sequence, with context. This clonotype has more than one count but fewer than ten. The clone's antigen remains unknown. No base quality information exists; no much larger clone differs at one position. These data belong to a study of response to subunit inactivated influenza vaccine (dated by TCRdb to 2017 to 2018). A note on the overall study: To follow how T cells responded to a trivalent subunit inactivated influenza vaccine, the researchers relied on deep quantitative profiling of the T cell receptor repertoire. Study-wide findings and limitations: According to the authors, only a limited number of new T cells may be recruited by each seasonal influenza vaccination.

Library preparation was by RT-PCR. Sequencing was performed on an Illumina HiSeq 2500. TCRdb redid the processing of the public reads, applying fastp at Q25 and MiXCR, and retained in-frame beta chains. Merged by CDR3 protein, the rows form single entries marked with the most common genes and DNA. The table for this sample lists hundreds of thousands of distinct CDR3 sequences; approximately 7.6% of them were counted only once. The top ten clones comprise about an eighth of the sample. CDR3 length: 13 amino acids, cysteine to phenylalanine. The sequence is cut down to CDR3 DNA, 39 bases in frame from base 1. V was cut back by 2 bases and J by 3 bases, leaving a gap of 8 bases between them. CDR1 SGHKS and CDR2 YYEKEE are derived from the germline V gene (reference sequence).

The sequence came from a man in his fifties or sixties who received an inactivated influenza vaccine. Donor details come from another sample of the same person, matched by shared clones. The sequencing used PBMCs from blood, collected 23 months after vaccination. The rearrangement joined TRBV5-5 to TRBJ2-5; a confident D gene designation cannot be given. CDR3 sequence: CASSFLVKETQYF. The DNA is TGTGCCAGCAGCTTTTTGGTAAAAGAGACCCAGTACTTC.